This T cell receptor (beta chain) derives from a study of OX40 agonist ivuxolimab in advanced cancers. The CDR3 loop spans 14 amino acids. V lost 3 bases, J lost 1 base, and 7 bases lay in between. Germline CDR1 is LGHNA and CDR2 is YNFKEQ. The data were produced by immunoSEQ multiplex PCR, yet TCRdb's version contains in-frame clones alone and is incomplete. This sample has some 64,000 clones, with more than 65% found just once. The clonotype was recovered from an adult with an advanced solid tumor such as melanoma, head and neck, liver or kidney cancer. The rearrangement joins TRBV4-2 to TRBJ2-1, with D unclear. Sequences were derived from CD4+ or CD8+ T cells sorted from blood, sampled in a trial of the OX40 agonist ivuxolimab. The CDR3 loop reads CASSQERSYNEQFF. In DNA form, the CDR3 reads TGTGCCAGCAGCCAGGAGCGATCCTACAATGAGCAGTTCTTC.